This T cell receptor (beta chain) was sequenced for a study of cytomegalovirus exposure and HLA in healthy donors. General study results and limits: A later analysis found most CMV-associated TCR beta chains apparently HLA-restricted. CMV serostatus was the only recorded immune exposure for donors.

The PCR employed 60 Vbeta primers together with 13 Jbeta primers. Assay: immunoSEQ multiplex PCR; the TCRdb copy retains only in-frame clones and omits some. The profile covers some 130,000 clones, with 70% to 85% appearing a single time and 3.5% to 5% taken by the ten largest. J was trimmed by 10 bases and V by 7 bases; bases with no gene match: 8. CDR3 length: 13 residues. In germline, CDR1 is MNHEY, CDR2 SVGAGI. Comment on this clone: The antigen is unknown.

The rearrangement links TRBV6-5 to TRBJ2-1, with 9 bases matching TRBD2. The TCR comes from a male donor in good health and CMV-seropositive. The material sequenced was PBMCs. The CDR3 loop is CASKASGIGEQFF. The CDR3, as DNA: TGTGCCAGCAAGGCTAGCGGGATTGGGGAGCAGTTCTTC.